The clone carrying this TCR beta chain was counted once. This entry belongs to a study of shared clonotypes between healthy human individuals. The germline V gene has CDR1 SGDLS and CDR2 YYNGEE. The CDR3 contains 17 residues. Deletions cut 3 bases from V and 6 bases from J, with 23 bases between. The assay used deep level. Original methodology: Junction-only sequences produced by ImmunoSEQ had no quality scores, so filtering differed. Clones were sequenced by immunoSEQ multiplex PCR, and TCRdb holds only the in-frame ones, with some missing. V and J calls and clone size follow that table, whereas D and trimming were derived from the DNA. This table holds more than 1,200,000 clones, approximately 98.5% found once.

The clonotype originates from a man between 25 and 39 years old in good health. The chain recombines TRBV9 with TRBJ2-3; no firm D call. The specimen sequenced was naive CD4+ T cells sorted from blood. Subset indicated: CD45RA+ positively selected. The CDR3 region has the DNA TGTGCCAGCAGCGGGGCCCACCCGGCCCCCCAGCCGGATACGCAGTATTTT. It is translated as CASSGAHPAPQPDTQYF.